A single sample gave rise to the 26 T cell receptor beta chains below, sequenced in a study of blood T cell repertoires in COVID-19. Here immunoSEQ multiplex PCR was the method, and the copy in TCRdb shows in-frame clones only, minus some. The sample has over 200,000 clones; approximately 90% are singletons. The sequenced sample was PBMCs or T cells enriched from blood (not recorded which). The receptors here all came from a young man who had recovered from COVID-19.

V gene TRBV5-4 combines with J gene TRBJ1-4; 7 positions agree with TRBD1. With V trimmed by 5 bases and J by 8 bases, 9 bases remained unmatched. The CDR3 consists of 14 residues. Germline assignment: CDR1 SGHNT and CDR2 YYREEE (reference sequence). Written as DNA, the CDR3 is TGTGCCAGCAGACTACAGGGGTGGGAGGAAAAACTGTTTTTT. Protein sequence: CASRLQGWEEKLFF.

The chain couples TRBV15 to TRBJ2-7; 13 bases are a match to TRBD2. The CDR3 loop spans 15 amino acids. V gave up 1 base and J gave up 5 bases; unmatched junction bases: 2. Germline lookup yields CDR1 LNHNV and CDR2 YYDKDF (reference sequence). The CDR3, as DNA: TGTGCCACCAGCAGAGGGACTAGCGGGGGTGACGAGCAGTACTTC. It encodes CATSRGTSGGDEQYF.

The chain's CDR3 is CATSSHLDRGREKLFF. The DNA for the CDR3 is TGTGCCACCAGCTCCCACCTCGACAGGGGGCGTGAAAAACTGTTTTTT. The chain recombines TRBV15 with TRBJ1-4; TRBD1 aligns across 10 bases. This CDR3 spans 16 amino acids. Germline CDR1 and CDR2: LNHNV and YYDKDF (reference sequence). V lost 5 bases, J lost 7 bases, and 10 bases stayed unmatched.

The rearrangement uses TRBV6-2 or TRBV6-3 and TRBJ2-7; possibly TRBD2 for D (7 bases). Trimming cost V 2 bases and J 4 bases, with 15 bases left between them. CDR1 is MNHEY and CDR2 is SVGEGT in the germline V gene. This CDR3 is built from 15 residues. The CDR3 reads CASSYRLGGLYEQYF. CDR3 bases: TGTGCCAGCAGTTACAGATTGGGGGGGCTTTACGAGCAGTACTTC.

This chain uses TRBV20-1 with TRBJ2-7; 10 positions agree with TRBD1. This CDR3 comprises 15 residues. The V and J ends lost 3 bases and 2 bases, in that order; junction bases with no gene match: 7. CDR1 is DFQATT and CDR2 is SNEGSKA in the germline V gene (reference sequence). CDR3 protein: CSASPGTGATYEQYF. In DNA form, the CDR3 reads TGCAGTGCTAGTCCGGGGACAGGGGCAACCTACGAGCAGTACTTC.

The chain uses TRBV19 and TRBJ2-3, with D perhaps TRBD2 (5 bases). The CDR3 totals 13 residues. Trimming took 9 bases from V and 2 from J, leaving 12 bases between them. Germline V lookup: CDR1 LNHDA, CDR2 SQIVND (reference sequence). The CDR3 reads CARVSGTTDTQYF. The CDR3 DNA reads as TGTGCCAGGGTTTCGGGAACCACAGATACGCAGTATTTT.

J is TRBJ2-5 and V is TRBV25-1; tentatively, D is TRBD1 (6 bases). This CDR3 is 16 amino acids long. The V gene lost 6 bases and the J gene lost 4 bases, with 21 bases spanning the gap. Per germline, CDR1 MGHDK and CDR2 SYGVNS. CDR3 sequence reads: CASSDRQVRRLETQYF. CDR3 sequence (DNA): TGTGCCAGCAGCGACAGACAGGTCCGTCGTTTAGAGACCCAGTACTTC.

The chain has TRBV25-1 and TRBJ2-1; D remains unclear. Germline CDR1 reads MGHDK; CDR2 reads SYGVNS. The CDR3 contains 12 residues. Trimming stripped 5 bases from V and 8 bases from J, with 10 bases between. Here the CDR3 reads CASSFTVDEQFF. CDR3 coding DNA: TGTGCCAGCAGTTTTACGGTAGATGAGCAGTTCTTC.

The genes are TRBV19 and TRBJ2-5; D is unclear. V lost 5 bases to trimming and J lost 5 bases, with 12 bases between them. This CDR3 contains 13 residues. Looked up from germline, CDR1 is LNHDA and CDR2 is SQIVND (reference sequence). As DNA, the CDR3 is TGTGCCAGTAGTTTTGCGGTCCGTGAGACCCAGTACTTC. It codes for CASSFAVRETQYF.

This sequence joins TRBV4-2 and TRBJ2-3, with 11 bases matching TRBD2. CDR3 length equals 16 residues. V trimming: 0 bases; J trimming: 5 bases; junction bases outside the gene matches: 4. Germline-derived CDR1 and CDR2 are LGHNA and YNFKEQ. DNA for the CDR3: TGTGCCAGCAGCCAAGATGTAACTAGCGGGGGAGATACGCAGTATTTT. This translates into CASSQDVTSGGDTQYF.

The table lists this clone with a count of one. The J gene is TRBJ1-5, the V gene TRBV19; maybe TRBD1 (5 bases). V gave up 3 bases and J gave up 0 bases, with 9 bases separating them. The CDR3 totals 15 residues. CDR1 is LNHDA, CDR2 SQIVND, per germline (reference sequence). The CDR3, as DNA: TGTGCCAGTAGTATTTCGACAGATAGCAATCAGCCCCAGCATTTT. Translating it yields CASSISTDSNQPQHF.

The rearrangement uses TRBV18 and TRBJ1-5, with D maybe TRBD1 (5 bases). V was trimmed by 4 bases and J by 2 bases, leaving 21 bases between them. Germline V gene sequence: CDR1 KGHSH, CDR2 LQKENI. The CDR3 covers 18 residues. CDR3 in DNA: TGTGCCAGCTCACTGTTCCCCCGCCTGGGGGGAGGCAATCAGCCCCAGCATTTT. Translation gives CASSLFPRLGGGNQPQHF.

The chain has TRBV27 and TRBJ1-1; D unresolved. Trimming stripped 6 bases from V and 0 bases from J, with 8 bases between. The germline V gene encodes CDR1 MNHEY and CDR2 SMNVEV (reference sequence). The CDR3 is made up of 13 amino acids. The CDR3 sequence is CASRWHLNTEAFF. CDR3 sequence (DNA): TGTGCCAGCAGATGGCACCTGAACACTGAAGCTTTCTTT.

This chain connects TRBV11-2 to TRBJ2-1; the match to TRBD2 covers 7 bases. Trimming at V came to 8 bases and at J to 10 bases, leaving 14 bases not matched to a gene. This CDR3 region has 14 residues. Germline V lookup: CDR1 SGHAT, CDR2 FQNNGV. The CDR3 here is CASWYGTTAEEQFF. CDR3 DNA sequence: TGTGCCAGCTGGTATGGGACTACCGCCGAGGAGCAGTTCTTC.

CDR3 DNA sequence: TGTGCCAGCAGCACACAGGGGGCGCGAATCTCTAAGGACGAGCAGTACTTC. Protein: CASSTQGARISKDEQYF. V gene TRBV21-1 combines with J gene TRBJ2-7; the table's D call, TRBD1, has no DNA check behind it. TRBV21-1 constitutes a pseudogene. CDR3 size: 17 residues.

This clone qualifies as medium-sized. CDR3 in amino acids: CASGQSGLAENIQYF. DNA for the CDR3: TGTGCCAGCGGGCAGTCAGGGTTGGCGGAAAACATTCAGTACTTC. The genes are TRBV7-9 and TRBJ2-4; tentative D call: TRBD1 (5 bases). CDR3 size: 15 residues. Germline CDR1 is SEHNR and CDR2 is FQNEAQ (reference sequence). Trimming removed 8 bases at V and 5 bases at J, with 19 bases between.

The chain has TRBV7-2 and TRBJ1-1, with 7 bases aligning to TRBD1. There are 13 residues in the CDR3. V dropped 5 bases and J dropped 6; count of bases not matched to a gene: 6. Germline CDR1 SGHTA, CDR2 FQGNSA. CDR3 bases: TGTGCCAGCAGCCGAGGGACAGCTTCTGAAGCTTTCTTT. It yields the protein CASSRGTASEAFF. The variable domain in full, completed from reference TRBV7-2 and TRBJ1-1, reads GAGVSQSPSNKVTEKGKDVELRCDPISGHTALYWYRQSLGQGLEFLIYFQGNSAPDKSGLPSDRFSAERTGGSVSTLTIQRTQQEDSAVYLCASSRGTASEAFFGQGTRLTVV.

The chain recombines TRBV18 with TRBJ2-2; 7 bases agree with TRBD1. The CDR3 extends over 17 amino acids. The germline CDR1 and CDR2 sequences are KGHSH and LQKENI. V shed 2 bases and J 0 bases; nucleotides not matched to a gene: 6. CDR3 protein: CASSPSTTGTNTGELFF. In DNA, the CDR3 is TGTGCCAGCTCACCATCCACGACAGGGACGAACACCGGGGAGCTGTTTTTT.

The J gene is TRBJ2-7, the V gene TRBV19; 7 bases line up with TRBD1. V gave up 4 bases and J gave up 0 bases; unmatched junction bases: 3. Germline V gene data show CDR1 as LNHDA and CDR2 as SQIVND (reference sequence). This CDR3 spans 14 amino acids. The CDR3 sequence is CASSTQGSSYEQYF. As DNA, the CDR3 is TGTGCCAGTAGTACACAGGGGAGCTCCTACGAGCAGTACTTC.

J is TRBJ2-5 and V is TRBV7-2, with unresolved D. The CDR3 is made up of 12 amino acids. With 4 bases removed from V and 8 bases from J, the gap between germline ends came to 11 bases. Germline V gene sequence: CDR1 SGHTA, CDR2 FQGNSA. CDR3 residues: CASSSRSGTQYF. The CDR3 DNA reads TGTGCCAGCAGCTCTCGCTCGGGTACCCAGTACTTC. Combining the CDR3 with reference TRBV7-2 and TRBJ2-5 gives the whole variable domain GAGVSQSPSNKVTEKGKDVELRCDPISGHTALYWYRQSLGQGLEFLIYFQGNSAPDKSGLPSDRFSAERTGGSVSTLTIQRTQQEDSAVYLCASSSRSGTQYFGPGTRLLVL.

The rearrangement joins TRBV25-1 to TRBJ1-2; D is unclear. CDR3 size: 13 residues. CDR1 is MGHDK and CDR2 is SYGVNS in the germline V gene. The V and J ends lost 5 bases and 8 bases respectively, with 15 bases between them. In DNA form, the CDR3 reads TGTGCCAGCAGTCCCCGACTACGGGGAGGCTACACCTTC. Its translation is CASSPRLRGGYTF.

This clone was detected a few times. This chain connects TRBV27 to TRBJ2-1; TRBD1 matches at 8 bases. There are 15 residues in the CDR3. Per the germline V gene, CDR1 is MNHEY and CDR2 is SMNVEV (reference sequence). V shed 3 bases, J shed 8 bases, and the junction held 9 bases outside the gene matches. The CDR3 DNA sequence: TGTGCCAGCAGTTTCTCTGGACAGGGAGTGGATGAGCAGTTCTTC. Amino acid sequence: CASSFSGQGVDEQFF.

This clone was picked up one time. V is TRBV7-9 and J is TRBJ2-1; 9 nucleotides align to TRBD2. Losses at the gene ends were 5 bases for V and 4 bases for J; bases not matched to a gene: 6. This CDR3 is built from 15 residues. CDR1 and CDR2 (germline): SEHNR, FQNEAQ (reference sequence). The chain's CDR3 is CASSPQRGAYNEQFF. In DNA form, the CDR3 reads TGTGCCAGCAGCCCCCAGCGGGGGGCTTACAATGAGCAGTTCTTC.

V is TRBV11-2 and J is TRBJ1-5; 8 bases align to TRBD1. The trim removed 3 bases at V and 9 bases at J, leaving 13 bases unmatched. Germline assignment: CDR1 SGHAT and CDR2 FQNNGV. The CDR3 is made up of 16 amino acids. This CDR3 is CASSFLGQGGISPQHF. The DNA of the CDR3 is TGTGCCAGCAGCTTTTTAGGACAGGGCGGTATTTCGCCCCAGCATTTT.

J is TRBJ2-1 and V is TRBV27; D may be TRBD1 (5 bases). Germline V gives CDR1 MNHEY, CDR2 SMNVEV (reference sequence). This CDR3 spans 14 amino acids. The V end lost 9 bases, the J end lost 0 bases, and 12 bases lay between the germline ends. CDR3 nucleotide sequence: TGTGCCAGTTCCGGCGACAGCTCCTACAATGAGCAGTTCTTC. It specifies CASSGDSSYNEQFF.

V usage is TRBV5-1 and J usage is TRBJ1-2, with D perhaps TRBD1 (5 bases). The CDR3 length is 14 residues. Germline-derived CDR1 and CDR2 are SGHRS and YFSETQ. The ends were cut back, 2 bases at V and 5 bases at J, with 13 bases in the middle. CDR3: CASSFTDSDYGYTF. In DNA, the CDR3 is TGCGCCAGCAGCTTTACTGACAGCGATTATGGCTACACCTTC.